The 12 T cell receptor beta chains below come from one sample, sequenced in a study of cytomegalovirus exposure and HLA in healthy donors. It was with 60 Vbeta and 13 Jbeta primers that the PCR ran. The protocol was immunoSEQ multiplex PCR, while the TCRdb copy is restricted to in-frame clones and leaves out a portion. The sample has approximately 100,000 clones, over 75% seen once; the top ten hold 5.8%. The sequenced sample was PBMCs. The receptors here all came from a man aged 60-69 years in good health and CMV-seropositive.

This clone was detected only once. The rearrangement links TRBV19 to TRBJ1-5, with TRBD1 identical over 7 bases. CDR3 length: 15 residues. The J segment lost 3 bases and the V segment lost 8 bases, leaving 10 bases of the junction unmatched. Germline V gene data show CDR1 as LNHDA and CDR2 as SQIVND (reference sequence). The CDR3 bases are TGTGCCAGTGGCCGAGGGGACAGCTACAATCAGCCCCAGCATTTT. It translates to CASGRGDSYNQPQHF.

The chain has TRBV19 and TRBJ2-5, with 9 nucleotides matching TRBD1. The CDR3 is made up of 13 amino acids. Germline CDR1 reads LNHDA; CDR2 reads SQIVND (reference sequence). Trimming at V came to 10 bases and at J to 5 bases, leaving 8 bases not matched to a gene. The CDR3 here is CATTGQGGETQYF. The CDR3, as DNA: TGTGCCACTACGGGACAGGGAGGGGAGACCCAGTACTTC.

The chain employs TRBV6-5 and TRBJ2-7; TRBD1 aligns across 10 bases. Trimming removed 4 bases from V and 5 bases from J; junction bases left unmatched: 8. Germline-derived CDR1 and CDR2 are MNHEY and SVGAGI. This CDR3 is 15 amino acids long. In nucleotides, the CDR3 is TGTGCCAGCAGTTCAACCGGGACAGGGGTGGACGAGCAGTACTTC. This translates into CASSSTGTGVDEQYF.

The chain joins TRBV10-2 to TRBJ2-3; 12 bases are a match to TRBD2. Germline trimming cut 4 bases from V and 0 bases from J; bases unmatched to any gene: 5. CDR1 and CDR2 (germline): WSHSY, SAAADI. The CDR3 spans 17 residues. The CDR3 sequence: CASSVASGGASTDTQYF. CDR3 bases: TGCGCCAGCAGTGTGGCTAGCGGGGGGGCTAGCACAGATACGCAGTATTTT.

This clone was seen a handful of times. The chain links TRBV19 to TRBJ1-5; 9 bases fit TRBD1. The CDR3 totals 16 residues. The germline CDR1 and CDR2 sequences are LNHDA and SQIVND (reference sequence). V was clipped by 5 bases and J by 7 bases; unmatched bases: 12. The CDR3: CASSRARDRVFQPQHF. The CDR3, as DNA: TGTGCCAGTAGTCGAGCCCGGGACAGGGTATTCCAGCCCCAGCATTTT.

The chain links TRBV5-1 to TRBJ2-2, with 13 bases fitting TRBD2. CDR3 size: 16 residues. With 4 bases clipped from V and 5 bases from J, the junction kept 5 bases outside the gene matches. Germline-derived CDR1 and CDR2 are SGHRS and YFSETQ. This chain's CDR3 is CASSILAGGRTGELFF. The DNA of the CDR3 is TGCGCCAGCAGCATACTAGCGGGGGGGCGAACCGGGGAGCTGTTTTTT.

This sequence joins TRBV5-1 and TRBJ2-1, with D possibly TRBD1 on 6 matching bases. CDR1 and CDR2 (germline): SGHRS, YFSETQ. The CDR3 is 15 amino acids. Trimming shortened V by 4 bases and J by 6 bases, and 17 bases separated the two germline ends. The CDR3 sequence: CASSLLNRAGNEQFF. The CDR3 coding sequence is TGCGCCAGCAGCCTCCTCAACAGGGCAGGCAATGAGCAGTTCTTC.

V is TRBV7-2 and J is TRBJ1-2; D is ambiguous. With 5 bases removed from V and 2 bases from J, the gap between germline ends came to 9 bases. The CDR3 runs to 13 residues. Germline CDR1 SGHTA, CDR2 FQGNSA. The CDR3 reads CASSPTLNYGYTF. CDR3 bases: TGTGCCAGCAGCCCAACATTGAACTATGGCTACACCTTC.

The chain combines TRBV4-2 with TRBJ2-3; D gene ambiguous. CDR1 is LGHNA and CDR2 is YNFKEQ in the germline V gene. This CDR3 spans 15 amino acids. The V end lost 0 bases, the J end lost 3 bases, and 10 bases lay between the germline ends. The CDR3 region has the DNA TGTGCCAGCAGCCAAGAAGCACAGAAGACAGATACGCAGTATTTT. Amino acids: CASSQEAQKTDTQYF.

The chain is built from TRBV27 and TRBJ1-2, with D unresolved. With 2 bases removed from V and 2 bases from J, the gap between germline ends came to 18 bases. From germline, CDR1 is MNHEY and CDR2 SMNVEV (reference sequence). The CDR3 is 17 amino acids. The CDR3 DNA sequence: TGTGCCAGCAGTTTAAAGGGTGGAGGAGAGGTGAACTATGGCTACACCTTC. Residues: CASSLKGGGEVNYGYTF.

The rearrangement joins TRBV30 to TRBJ1-3; D is possibly TRBD1 (5 bases). V was clipped by 5 bases and J by 1 base, with 15 bases between them. This CDR3 is 15 amino acids long. Germline V lookup: CDR1 GTSNPN, CDR2 SVGIG (reference sequence). In DNA, the CDR3 is TGTGCCTGGGGGCGGAGGGGCCGATCTGGAAACACCATATATTTT. Amino acid sequence: CAWGRRGRSGNTIYF.

This clone was seen just once. The chain recombines TRBV9 with TRBJ1-1; TRBD1 matches at 8 bases. Germline assignment: CDR1 SGDLS and CDR2 YYNGEE. The V and J ends lost 2 bases and 0 bases, in that order; junction bases with no gene match: 6. The CDR3 loop spans 16 amino acids. CDR3 nucleotides: TGTGCCAGCAGCGTCGGGGCAGGGGGCGTGAACACTGAAGCTTTCTTT. This translates into CASSVGAGGVNTEAFF. The whole variable domain, filled in from reference TRBV9 and TRBJ1-1, reads DSGVTQTPKHLITATGQRVTLRCSPRSGDLSVYWYQQSLDQGLQFLIQYYNGEERAKGNILERFSAQQFPDLHSELNLSSLELGDSALYFCASSVGAGGVNTEAFFGQGTRLTVV.